The following is a T cell receptor beta chain sequence with its context. Antigen unknown. The entry originates in a study of CD8 T cells in Susac syndrome. Study-level findings and limits: By the study's own acknowledgment, its TCR sequencing and HLA analysis included relatively few individuals.

Random hexamers were used to reverse transcribe roughly 0.45 to 1 ug of RNA. TCRdb reanalysed the immunoSEQ multiplex PCR reads using MiXCR and keeps one entry per CDR3 protein. This repertoire shows 150,000 to 200,000 distinct CDR3 sequences, 92% found once; its top ten account for approximately 0.073%. CDR1 and CDR2 (germline): LGHNT, FRNRAP. This CDR3 contains 12 residues. Trimming left V 1 base short and J 2 bases short, with 1 base between. Sequencing of TCR beta was carried out in blood CD8+ and CD4+ T cells. The rearrangement links TRBV12-5 to TRBJ2-3, with D uncertain. Specimen: CD4+ T cells from PBMCs. The TCR originated in a human donor in good health. The CDR3 protein is CASGLDTDTQYF. The CDR3 nucleotides are TGTGCTAGTGGTTTGGACACAGATACGCAGTATTTT.